The 9 T cell receptor beta chains below were found in one sample sequenced in a study of early T cells in non-severe SARS-CoV-2 infection. TCRdb used MiXCR to reprocess the 5' RACE reads, holding one entry per CDR3 protein. The sample records some 56,000 distinct CDR3 sequences, about 15% being singletons. The specimen was whole blood, collected at baseline. The receptors shown here come from an adult who was a healthcare worker with PCR-confirmed SARS-CoV-2 infection or an uninfected control (not recorded which).

Ten or more counts support this clonotype. This chain joins TRBV11-2 and TRBJ2-1; TRBD1 matches at 9 bases. The CDR3 extends over 17 amino acids. Germline loops: CDR1 SGHAT, CDR2 FQNNGV. J was trimmed by 8 bases and V by 5 bases; bases with no gene match: 16. The CDR3 nucleotides are TGTGCCAGCAGCGTAGGGTGGGTCAGACAGGGGGAGGATGAGCAGTTCTTC. Translated, it gives CASSVGWVRQGEDEQFF.

This clonotype was observed at least ten times. The J gene is TRBJ1-6, the V gene TRBV19, with TRBD1 as a possible D gene (5 bases). Trimming stripped 3 bases from V and 6 bases from J, with 9 bases between. Germline CDR1 LNHDA, CDR2 SQIVND (reference sequence). CDR3 length equals 14 residues. CDR3 nucleotide sequence: TGTGCCAGTAGTATGGGGCAGATTAATTCACCCCTCCACTTT. This translates into CASSMGQINSPLHF. The whole variable domain, filled in from reference TRBV19 and TRBJ1-6, reads DGGITQSPKYLFRKEGQNVTLSCEQNLNHDAMYWYRQDPGQGLRLIYYSQIVNDFQKGDIAEGYSVSREKKESFPLTVTSAQKNPTAFYLCASSMGQINSPLHFGNGTRLTVT.

The chain recombines TRBV7-6 with TRBJ2-7; TRBD1 agrees at 7 bases. Losses at the gene ends were 5 bases for V and 5 bases for J; bases not matched to a gene: 12. The CDR3 runs 15 residues. Germline CDR1 SGHVS, CDR2 FNYEAQ. The CDR3 loop reads CASSEMTGHEDEQYF. The CDR3 DNA reads TGTGCCAGCAGCGAAATGACAGGGCATGAGGACGAGCAGTACTTC.

V gene TRBV6-5 combines with J gene TRBJ2-1; 7 bases align to TRBD1. Germline V gene data show CDR1 as MNHEY and CDR2 as SVGAGI. Trimming cost V 7 bases and J 4 bases; bases outside gene matches: 10. The CDR3 is 15 residues long. CDR3 protein: CASTPDRDGYNEQFF. The CDR3 bases are TGTGCCAGCACCCCCGACAGGGACGGGTACAATGAGCAGTTCTTC.

This clonotype was seen more than once but under ten times. The V call is TRBV7-9, the J call TRBJ2-2, with D hard to call. The germline gives CDR1 SEHNR, CDR2 FQNEAQ (reference sequence). V lost 8 bases, J lost 1 base, and 14 bases lay in between. The CDR3 totals 15 residues. The CDR3 DNA sequence: TGTGCCAGCGACCCAGAATTCCAGAACACCGGGGAGCTGTTTTTT. As protein: CASDPEFQNTGELFF.

This clonotype was picked up a small number of times. The gene calls are TRBV28 and TRBJ1-1, with D tentatively TRBD1 (6 bases). Trimming removed 5 bases from V and 0 bases from J, with 13 bases in between. The CDR3 loop spans 15 amino acids. Germline V gene lookup returns CDR1 MDHEN and CDR2 SYDVKM. CDR3 sequence reads: CASSSPGHLNTEAFF. In DNA, the CDR3 is TGTGCCAGCAGTAGTCCGGGACACCTGAACACTGAAGCTTTCTTT.

This clonotype was counted between two and nine times. The CDR3: CAISESRGKPGEQYF. DNA of the CDR3: TGTGCCATCAGTGAGTCACGGGGAAAGCCAGGCGAGCAGTACTTC. This sequence joins TRBV10-3 and TRBJ2-7, with a tentative D call TRBD2 (5 bases). The CDR3 extends over 15 amino acids. Germline V gene data show CDR1 as ENHRY and CDR2 as SYGVKD. V lost 0 bases and J 6 bases, leaving 15 bases between the germline ends.

In this sample, this clonotype turned up a few times. The V gene is TRBV11-2, the J gene TRBJ2-3; no clear D gene. This CDR3 has 14 residues. The V gene lost 3 bases and the J gene lost 4 bases, with 11 bases spanning the gap. The V gene's germline CDR1 is SGHAT and CDR2 FQNNGV. Here the CDR3 DNA reads TGTGCCAGCAGCTTCGAACCCAACCCAGATACGCAGTATTTT. Amino acids: CASSFEPNPDTQYF.

The table lists this clonotype with a few counts. J is TRBJ2-7 and V is TRBV27, with 11 bases matching TRBD1. This CDR3 spans 14 amino acids. Looked up from germline, CDR1 is MNHEY and CDR2 is SMNVEV (reference sequence). Trimming removed 4 bases from V and 4 bases from J; junction bases left unmatched: 3. In nucleotides, the CDR3 is TGTGCCAGCAGTTGGGGACAGGGGGTGTACGAGCAGTACTTC. It encodes CASSWGQGVYEQYF.